These 8 T cell receptor beta chains share one sample of origin, sequenced in a study of cytomegalovirus exposure and HLA in healthy donors. Both 60 Vbeta primers and 13 Jbeta primers went into the PCR. The protocol was immunoSEQ multiplex PCR, while the TCRdb copy is restricted to in-frame clones and leaves out a portion. The sample consists of under 200,000 clones, 84% of them appearing once. The sequencing sample was made of PBMCs. These receptors were collected from a boy aged 2 to 10 in good health and CMV-seronegative.

The chain combines TRBV6-6 with TRBJ1-1; D not resolved. This CDR3 comprises 14 residues. Germline assignment: CDR1 MNHNY and CDR2 SVGAGI (reference sequence). V gave up 6 bases and J gave up 4 bases, with 15 bases separating them. The CDR3 protein is CASRYVGEGTEAFF. The CDR3 nucleotides are TGTGCCAGCAGGTACGTCGGGGAGGGCACTGAAGCTTTCTTT.

The genes are TRBV30 and TRBJ2-2, with 9 bases that match TRBD2. There are 16 residues in the CDR3. The junction had 10 bases not matched to a gene; V was cut back by 2 bases and J by 6 bases. The germline V gene encodes CDR1 GTSNPN and CDR2 SVGIG (reference sequence). The CDR3 coding sequence is TGTGCCTGGAGTCCCAAGACTAGCGGTGAGGCCGGGGAGCTGTTTTTT. Its translation: CAWSPKTSGEAGELFF.

The CDR3 DNA reads TGTGCCAGCAGGCCTCGGTTGAACACTGAAGCTTTCTTT. It specifies CASRPRLNTEAFF. The chain joins TRBV6-5 to TRBJ1-1, with unresolved D. With 6 bases removed from V and 0 bases from J, the gap between germline ends came to 8 bases. Germline V gene lookup returns CDR1 MNHEY and CDR2 SVGAGI. The CDR3 has 13 residues.

The V and J genes are TRBV5-6 and TRBJ2-3; D remains ambiguous. This CDR3 spans 17 amino acids. The germline CDR1 and CDR2 sequences are SGHDT and YYEEEE. The V end was cut by 0 bases, the J end by 2 bases, with 16 bases between. For the CDR3, the DNA is TGTGCCAGCAGCTTGGCCTATGCCGTAAGACACACAGATACGCAGTATTTT. Its protein is CASSLAYAVRHTDTQYF. The variable domain in full, completed from reference TRBV5-6 and TRBJ2-3, reads DAGVTQSPTHLIKTRGQQVTLRCSPKSGHDTVSWYQQALGQGPQFIFQYYEEEERQRGNFPDRFSGHQFPNYSSELNVNALLLGDSALYLCASSLAYAVRHTDTQYFGPGTRLTVL.

The chain is built from TRBV6-1 and TRBJ2-1; TRBD2 matches 14 bases. The CDR3 length is 13 residues. With V trimmed by 5 bases and J by 11 bases, 2 bases remained unmatched. Germline CDR1 reads MNHNS; CDR2 reads SASEGT. The CDR3 sequence: CASSWTSGRQQFF. The CDR3 nucleotides are TGTGCCAGCAGTTGGACTAGCGGGAGGCAGCAGTTCTTC.

This rearrangement joins TRBV10-1 to TRBJ2-3; maybe TRBD2 (6 bases). This CDR3 spans 15 amino acids. The V gene's germline CDR1 is WNHNN and CDR2 SYGVQD (reference sequence). Trimming stripped 5 bases from V and 3 bases from J, with 15 bases between. The CDR3 DNA is TGCGCCAGCAGTAAGGACTATTTTAAGACAGATACGCAGTATTTT. Translating gives CASSKDYFKTDTQYF.

The chain employs TRBV5-4 and TRBJ2-3, with TRBD1 as a possible D gene (5 bases). There are 14 residues in the CDR3. Trimming stripped 4 bases from V and 4 bases from J, with 13 bases between. Germline assignment: CDR1 SGHNT and CDR2 YYREEE (reference sequence). CDR3 in amino acids: CASSLQGNPDTQYF. CDR3 coding DNA: TGTGCCAGCAGCCTCCAGGGAAACCCAGATACGCAGTATTTT.

The chain couples TRBV2 to TRBJ2-6, with TRBD1 matching over 11 bases. This CDR3 contains 17 residues. Germline loops: CDR1 SNHLY, CDR2 FYNNEI. V shed 6 bases and J 4 bases; nucleotides not matched to a gene: 8. CDR3 nucleotides: TGTGCCAGCAGGGCCGGACAGGGGGCGCGAGGGGCCAACGTCCTGACTTTC. It specifies CASRAGQGARGANVLTF. The full variable domain, with the rest looked up from reference TRBV2 and TRBJ2-6, is EPEVTQTPSHQVTQMGQEVILRCVPISNHLYFYWYRQILGQKVEFLVSFYNNEISEKSEIFDDQFSVERPDGSNFTLKIRSTKLEDSAMYFCASRAGQGARGANVLTFGAGSRLTVL.